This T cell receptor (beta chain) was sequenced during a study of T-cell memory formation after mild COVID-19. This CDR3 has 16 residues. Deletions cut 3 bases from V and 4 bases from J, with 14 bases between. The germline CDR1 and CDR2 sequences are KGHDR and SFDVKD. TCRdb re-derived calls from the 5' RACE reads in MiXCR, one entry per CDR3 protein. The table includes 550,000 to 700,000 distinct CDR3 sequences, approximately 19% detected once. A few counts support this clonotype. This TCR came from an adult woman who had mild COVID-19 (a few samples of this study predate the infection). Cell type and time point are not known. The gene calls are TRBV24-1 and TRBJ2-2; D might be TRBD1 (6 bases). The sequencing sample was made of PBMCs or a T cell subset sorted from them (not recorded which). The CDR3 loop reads CATSDETRGGTGELFF. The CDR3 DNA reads TGTGCCACCAGTGATGAGACCAGGGGCGGCACCGGGGAGCTGTTTTTT.